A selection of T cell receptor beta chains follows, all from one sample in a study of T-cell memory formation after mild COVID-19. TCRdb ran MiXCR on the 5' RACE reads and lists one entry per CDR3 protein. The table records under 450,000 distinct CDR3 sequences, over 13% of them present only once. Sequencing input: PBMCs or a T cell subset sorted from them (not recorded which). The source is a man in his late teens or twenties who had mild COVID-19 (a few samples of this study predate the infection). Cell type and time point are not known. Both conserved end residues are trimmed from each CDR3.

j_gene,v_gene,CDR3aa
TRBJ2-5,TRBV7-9,ASTDLWAETQY
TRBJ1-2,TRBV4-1,ASSHPKRGEEHYGYT
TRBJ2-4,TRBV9,ASSAGRRGKNIQY
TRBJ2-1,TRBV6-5,ASSLRGFQYNEQF
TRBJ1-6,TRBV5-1,ASSFQGANNSPLH
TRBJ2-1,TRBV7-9,ASSLAGTEQF
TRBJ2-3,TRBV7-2,ASSLGLAAYTDTQY
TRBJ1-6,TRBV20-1,SAFRQPNSPLH
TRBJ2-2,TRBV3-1,ASSQRFEGGELF
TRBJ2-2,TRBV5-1,ASSGGHRGSGELF
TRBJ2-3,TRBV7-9,ASSPRGSYTDTQY
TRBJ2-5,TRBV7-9,ASSLASGGGETQY
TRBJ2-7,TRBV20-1,SARVTSGGQQY
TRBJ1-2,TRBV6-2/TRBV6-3,ASGRRDVNYGYT
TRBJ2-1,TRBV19,ASRFTGEESNEQF
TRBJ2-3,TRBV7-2,ASSLTGTPVATDTQY
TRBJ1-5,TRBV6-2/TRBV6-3,ASRDGQGAGQPQH
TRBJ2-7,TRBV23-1,ASSFRDRGPSSYEQY
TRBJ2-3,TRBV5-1,ASSLMMVGGASGADTQY
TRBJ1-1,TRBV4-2,ASYPYVPGQSTLNTEAF
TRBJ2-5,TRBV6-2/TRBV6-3,ASRPWNWGSQETQY
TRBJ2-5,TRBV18,ASSRKKQETQY
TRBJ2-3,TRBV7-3,ASSYTSGGGPDTQY
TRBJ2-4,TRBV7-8,ASSYLSGNKNIQY
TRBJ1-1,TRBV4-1,ASSRGGSEAF
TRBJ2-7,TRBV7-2,ASSLEAEYEQY
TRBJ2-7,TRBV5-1,ASSGGTVYEQY
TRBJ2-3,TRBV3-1,ASSQESASTDTQY
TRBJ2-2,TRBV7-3,ASSEQGNTGELF
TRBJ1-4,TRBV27,ASSPGTEVNEKLF
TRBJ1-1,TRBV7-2,ASSINRVPNTEAF
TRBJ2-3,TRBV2,ASFRVTDTQY
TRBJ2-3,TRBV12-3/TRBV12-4,ASSFGQLGTDTQY
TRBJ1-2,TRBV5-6,ASIARTAWGYGYT
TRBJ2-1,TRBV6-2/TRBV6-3,ASSYSQGALEQF
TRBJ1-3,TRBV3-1,ASSPGQAGNTIY
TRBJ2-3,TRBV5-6,ASSLWGVADTQY
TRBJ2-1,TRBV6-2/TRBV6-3,ASRQGRPNNEQF
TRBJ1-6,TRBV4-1,ASSPFAPSSPLH
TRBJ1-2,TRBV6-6,AARTGNRGGYT
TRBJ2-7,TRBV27,ASSLLGQGHEQY
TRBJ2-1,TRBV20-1,SAKGLAGGYNEQF
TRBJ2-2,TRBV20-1,SARTTYTPRELF
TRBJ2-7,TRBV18,ASSQSDPLREQY
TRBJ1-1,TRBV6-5,ASSYSRVAEAF
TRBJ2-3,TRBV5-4,ASSLVPSGGAGDTQY
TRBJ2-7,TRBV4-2,ASSGDDSLIEQY
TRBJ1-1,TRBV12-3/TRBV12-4,ASSPGEWNTEAF